This record covers a single TCR beta chain. These data are taken from a study of OX40 agonist ivuxolimab in advanced cancers. Study-level background: Clinicians treated patients with ivuxolimab, an agonistic anti-OX40 (CD134) antibody. Mean age approximately 66 years, range about 20 to 79; 82.7% male.

TCRdb's copy holds only in-frame clones and misses some; the assay was immunoSEQ multiplex PCR. The sample records 75,000 to 90,000 clones, about 90% being singletons. Collection of blood occurred at baseline, at cycle 4 day 1, and at cycle 7 day 1. Germline-derived CDR1 and CDR2 are SGHTA and FQGNSA. The CDR3 has 15 amino acids. V was shortened by 8 bases and J by 4 bases, with 20 bases between the two germline ends. This sequence originates from an adult with an advanced solid tumor such as melanoma, head and neck, liver or kidney cancer. The V and J genes are TRBV7-2 and TRBJ2-5; no clear D gene. Sample: CD4+ or CD8+ T cells sorted from blood, taken in a trial of the OX40 agonist ivuxolimab. The CDR3 sequence is CASLNSPGFVETQYF. The CDR3 coding sequence is TGTGCCAGCCTCAATTCGCCCGGGTTTGTAGAGACCCAGTACTTC.